The 7 T cell receptor beta chains in this list originate from one sample, sequenced in a study of memory CD4+ T cells and cytomegalovirus serostatus. Generated by immunoSEQ multiplex PCR, the TCRdb table keeps only in-frame clones and is missing some. The sample contains over 45,000 clones, more than 75% of which appear only once. The sort gate was single viable CD3+CD4+CD8-CD45RO+ cells for memory CD4+ T cells. The sequencing input was memory CD4+ T cells from blood. These receptors came from an adult in good health and CMV-seronegative.

This chain uses TRBV2 with TRBJ1-1; possible D gene TRBD1, 6 bases. CDR3 length equals 15 residues. CDR1 is SNHLY, CDR2 FYNNEI, per germline. V was cut by 5 bases and J by 6 bases, with 19 bases left in between. The CDR3 loop reads CASSSTGPGGAEAFF. In DNA form, the CDR3 reads TGTGCCAGCAGTTCGACGGGTCCCGGGGGCGCTGAAGCTTTCTTT.

The chain uses TRBV5-1 and TRBJ2-7; D is perhaps TRBD1 (6 bases). V lost 4 bases to trimming and J lost 2 bases, with 10 bases between them. The CDR3 totals 13 residues. Germline values: CDR1 SGHRS, CDR2 YFSETQ. CDR3 protein: CASSPGQTYEQYF. CDR3 DNA: TGCGCCAGCAGCCCCGGACAGACCTACGAGCAGTACTTC.

This sequence joins TRBV18 and TRBJ2-3; tentative D call: TRBD2 (6 bases). The ends were cut back, 3 bases at V and 2 bases at J, with 15 bases in the middle. CDR1 is KGHSH, CDR2 LQKENI, per germline. This CDR3 contains 16 residues. CDR3 coding DNA: TGTGCCAGCTCACCCGTCCTGGGGACTTTCACAGATACGCAGTATTTT. Translated: CASSPVLGTFTDTQYF. Together with reference TRBV18 and TRBJ2-3, the CDR3 gives the full variable domain: NAGVMQNPRHLVRRRGQEARLRCSPMKGHSHVYWYRQLPEEGLKFMVYLQKENIIDESGMPKERFSAEFPKEGPSILRIQQVVRGDSAAYFCASSPVLGTFTDTQYFGPGTRLTVL.

The chain uses TRBV4-2 and TRBJ2-5; maybe TRBD2 (5 bases). Germline CDR1 reads LGHNA; CDR2 reads YNFKEQ. The CDR3 covers 14 residues. Between the trimmed V and J ends, which lost 4 bases and 5 bases, there was a span of 14 bases. The CDR3 coding sequence is TGTGCCAGCAGCCCCCCTACTAGTAGGGAGACCCAGTACTTC. Translation gives CASSPPTSRETQYF.

V gene TRBV5-1 combines with J gene TRBJ2-1; 8 bases line up with TRBD2. Germline-derived CDR1 and CDR2 are SGHRS and YFSETQ. Germline trimming cut 0 bases from V and 9 bases from J; bases unmatched to any gene: 5. CDR3 size: 14 residues. This chain's CDR3 is CASSLGASGGEQFF. In DNA, the CDR3 is TGCGCCAGCAGCTTGGGGGCAAGCGGGGGTGAGCAGTTCTTC.

In DNA form, the CDR3 reads TGTGCCAGCAGCTTGGGCGGGACAGTTAATGAAAAACTGTTTTTT. Its protein is CASSLGGTVNEKLFF. The chain couples TRBV5-4 to TRBJ1-4; TRBD1 aligns across 7 bases. The CDR3 spans 15 residues. After removal of 0 bases from V and 4 bases from J, the junction contained 3 bases not matched to a gene. CDR1 SGHNT and CDR2 YYREEE come from the germline V gene (reference sequence).

The J gene is TRBJ2-7, the V gene TRBV5-1; D is possibly TRBD1 (6 bases). The CDR3 totals 15 residues. CDR1 and CDR2 from the germline V gene are SGHRS and YFSETQ. V dropped 1 base and J dropped 3 bases, with 14 bases sitting between them. CDR3 in amino acids: CASSLNLDRLYEQYF. The DNA of the CDR3 is TGCGCCAGCAGCTTGAATTTGGACAGACTCTACGAGCAGTACTTC.